This TCR beta chain stems from a study of cytomegalovirus exposure and HLA in healthy donors (dated by TCRdb to the late 2010s). A note on the overall study: An earlier analysis of roughly 500 of the donors reported approximately 260 Gb of sequence data and 100 million to 120 million unique TCR beta sequences obtained from about 179 million T cells. Approximately 310 gigabases of sequencing data and approximately 93 million unique TCR sequences were included in an early release covering over 600 HLA-typed donors. The genetic ancestry cluster associated with self-reported Caucasian donors included over 80% of the 350 to 500 genotyped donors. The study aimed to test whether signatures of past pathogen exposure could be identified by cataloging public T cell receptors. The study used immunosequencing to profile the T cell repertoires of around 600 subjects and linked those repertoires to cytomegalovirus serostatus. Along with the 666-subject first cohort, a separate validation cohort of over 90 different subjects was used. The study combined high-throughput TCR immunosequencing, statistical association of individual TCRs with disease status, and machine learning to predict cytomegalovirus infection status. A later analysis re-analyzed previously published TCR beta repertoires from roughly 600 donors and added high-resolution HLA genotyping to study TCR occurrence patterns. Rather than using new phenotypic data, the later analysis identified candidate immune exposures from TCR beta sequences and from how often those sequences occurred across donors. To decide whether each TCR beta V gene segment behaved as functional or pseudogenic, an earlier analysis of 587 of the donors relied on high-throughput TCR beta sequencing. Donor age, sex, ethnicity and CMV serostatus were compiled alongside the repertoire data. A later genetic analysis took genome-wide SNP genotypes for about three fifths of the 666 donors and used that subset as a discovery cohort. All discovery cohort repertoires had been generated using a single sequencing platform. Class I and class II HLA loci were covered by the typing at four-digit resolution. The number of typed donors differed by locus: roughly 629-640 for A, B, C, DRB1 and DQB1; some 540 for DQA1; approximately 600 for DPA1; and roughly 450 for DPB1. A few DR-DQ haplotypes were treated as single units for association and clustering because of strong linkage in the cohort. Among several hundred genotyped donors of the cohort, an average of approximately 200,000 unique TCR beta nucleotide sequences was sequenced per donor, of which roughly 17% were non-productive.

The cohort was made up of about 670 healthy bone marrow donors. At the time of sampling, every cohort member was nominally healthy, though immune exposures that went unrecorded were likely present. The donor tested CMV seronegative, placing the donor among the 350 or so seronegative members of the cohort. A peripheral blood sample was collected from each donor, and TCR beta sequencing was performed on peripheral blood mononuclear cells. Genomic DNA extraction from the blood cell samples was performed with the Qiagen DNeasy Blood Extraction Kit. Library preparation used the immunoSEQ multiplex PCR assay. A mixture of 60 forward primers for TCR Vbeta segments and 13 reverse primers for TCR Jbeta segments was used in the multiplex PCR. The CDR3 region of rearranged TCR beta genes was amplified from genomic DNA with a multiplex PCR assay. The amplified TCR beta libraries were sequenced on the Illumina HiSeq System as 87-base-pair reads. In the authors' own workflow: In a later analysis, tens of millions of unique TCR beta chains were counted across the 500 to 700 repertoires, and around 10 million of these chains were shared by at least two donors. Raw reads were error-corrected and collapsed into unique sequences by a nearest-neighbor algorithm in which closely related sequences were merged to remove PCR and sequencing errors. To assign V, D and J gene segments, CDR3 sequences were aligned to IMGT reference sequences. For a sequence to be retained, a match of at least six nucleotides was required to both a V gene segment and a J gene segment. Rearrangements were classified as productive when the CDR3 lacked stop codons and remained in frame with V and J, and all other rearrangements were classified as non-productive. Following IMGT convention, CDR3 was defined as the stretch from the second conserved V-encoded cysteine to the conserved J-encoded phenylalanine. In an earlier analysis of 550 to 650 of the donors, sequences lacking an unambiguous match to a single V gene segment were excluded. An earlier analysis of 500 to 700 of the donors classified V segments as functional when productive rearrangements were above 56.7% and as segregating when the standard deviation between donors was above 5%. A statistical classification framework was built for diagnosing cytomegalovirus status from the catalog of TCR beta chain sequences. In a later analysis, TCR nucleotide sequences were compared against IMGT/GENE-DB human TR gene sequences so that V and J genes could be assigned. A later analysis assigned CDR3 sequences and most-parsimonious VDJ recombination scenarios with the TCRdist pipeline. In a later analysis, each TCR beta chain was defined by its CDR3 amino acid sequence together with its V-gene family, and reads lacking a unique V-gene family were excluded. In a later analysis, a few hundred highly shared, low-generation-probability nucleotide sequences were removed to address suspected cross-contamination and a sequencing artifact. In a later analysis, a clonal expansion index was calculated for each public chain from normalized within-repertoire ranks of inferred template counts. In a later analysis, generation probabilities were computed using a VDJ recombination model fitted to out-of-frame rearrangements, and the results were checked against IGoR. Hypergeometric tests were used in a later analysis to score TCR-TCR, TCR-HLA and TCR-CMV co-occurrence, with a repertoire-size bias correction applied to the TCR pairs. In a later analysis, false discovery rates were estimated by permuting HLA or CMV assignments 20 times. A later analysis grouped co-occurring TCRs with DBSCAN, adding TCRdist sequence similarity when clustering within HLA-allele-positive subsets. Repertoires with fewer than 30,000 or more than 120,000 public chains were left out of co-occurrence clustering, as were a handful of repertoires with anomalous nucleotide sharing. TCRdb re-hosts the immuneACCESS table, in-frame sequences only. Its copies lack some clones; in the studies checked, an unresolved V gene accounts for under half of them, and the cause for the rest is not known. V and J calls and clone size follow that table, whereas D and trimming were derived from the DNA. This sample's records show tens of thousands of clones. Roughly 2.6% of the sample is held by the ten biggest clonotypes.

General study outcomes and caveats: When HLA alleles, especially DR and DQ, strongly co-occurred, TCR associations were difficult to assign to individual alleles. In both the original and validation cohorts, the classifier was reported to diagnose cytomegalovirus status with high specificity and sensitivity. An earlier analysis of approximately 540 of the donors showed that most TCR beta V segments appeared in productive rearrangements either about 87% or about 30% of the time, which broadly matched IMGT annotations. According to a later analysis, most CMV-associated TCR beta chains appeared to be HLA-restricted, and the HLA associations seemed to be driven largely by CMV exposure. In a later analysis, HLA-associated TCR beta chains showed more clonal expansion and lower generation probabilities than non-associated chains that were equally common. Correlated functional status among segregating V segments might reflect linkage disequilibrium, but an unknown experimental factor could not be ruled out. HLA typing was unavailable for some donors at each locus, so association tests used only the typed subset. Most TCR sequences were seen in very few donors, while some public TCRs were found in many individuals. Presence/absence analyses assumed roughly uniform sequencing depth across donors, an assumption that may not hold. This cohort had only TCR beta chains sequenced, and the lack of alpha or paired-chain data limited which features could be detected. According to a later genetic analysis, donors in an Asian-associated ancestry cluster had fewer N-insertions in productive TCRs than the approximately 710-donor mean. An association between a missense DCLRE1C variant and V-gene and J-gene trimming of TCR beta chains was found in a later genetic analysis and replicated in an independent cohort. According to a later analysis, parvovirus B19, influenza, CMV and Epstein-Barr virus appeared linked to several top co-occurrence clusters. A later analysis associated 15,000 to 20,000 TCR beta sequences with specific HLA alleles at a false discovery rate of 0.05. The study listed 150 to 200 TCR beta chains as associated with cytomegalovirus. About 15 rarely observed V segments, including chromosome 9 orphons, were excluded from the earlier analysis of a few hundred of the donors because counts were too low. A group of highly shared sequence variants was considered likely to be a technical artifact of the sequencing pipeline. Some IMGT-functional V segments, including TRBV6-2 and TRBV6-3, could not be distinguished by the 87-base-pair reads and were therefore excluded. For the cohort, immune exposure information was limited to CMV serostatus. It was suggested by the authors that the approach could potentially be generalized to other disease states and immunological phenotypes. Three of the identified cytomegalovirus-associated TCR beta chains were confirmed in vitro to be specific for cytomegalovirus antigens. In a later analysis, the rate of TCR association differed among HLA loci, with DRB1 alleles having the most associated TCRs and HLA-C alleles having the fewest. A further reported finding was that TCR beta sequences accurately predicted the HLA-A and HLA-B alleles for most subjects in the first cohort.

There are 14 amino acids in the CDR3, from cysteine to phenylalanine inclusive. Solely the CDR3 DNA is kept, with 42 bases framed from the first base. The CDR1 and CDR2 encoded by the germline V gene are MNHNS and SASEGT. Trimming accounts for 6 bases at V and 6 bases at J, while the number of junction bases matched to no gene is 5. As to this clone: Its binding antigen is unknown.

The sequencing sample was made of PBMCs. Recombination connected TRBV6-1 to TRBJ2-3; 11 of the junction bases match TRBD2. The clonotype was recovered from a man in his forties in good health and CMV-seronegative. The DNA reads as follows: TGTGCCAGCAGGGTAGCGGGGGGGCGGGATACGCAGTATTTT. Translated, it reads CASRVAGGRDTQYF.